This entry is about one TCR beta chain. Its recognized antigen is unknown. No base quality information exists; no much larger clone differs at one position. TCRbeta CDR3 regions were amplified from genomic DNA using the immunoSEQ Assay, a bias-controlled multiplex PCR. The original methods were these. The number of nucleated cells in each sample was estimated from the amplification of reference gene primers within the assay. Sequence reads were collapsed and filtered to measure the absolute abundance of every unique TCRbeta CDR3 rearrangement. Productive Simpson clonality was computed per sample as the square root of Simpson's diversity index over productive rearrangements. Drawn from immuneACCESS, this table holds only the in-frame rearrangements with V and J called that TCRdb kept. Clones are partly lost; checked studies trace under half to an unresolved V gene and leave the rest unexplained. V and J calls and clone size are copied from that table; D and trimming were computed from the DNA. The sample table records around 100,000 clones; 90% of these occur just once. Over 4.5% of the sample is in the top ten clones.

This entry belongs to a study of blood T cell repertoires in COVID-19 (dated by TCRdb to the early 2020s). At the level of the whole study: Samples covering the acute and convalescent phases of COVID-19 were provided by collaborators in the United States, Italy and Spain. The material from the prospective study consisted of cDNA or gDNA derived from T cells, B-cell-depleted T cells, or PBMCs. Subjects who had been exposed to COVID-19, were actively infected with it, or had recovered from it provided the deeply sampled blood TCRbeta repertoires that made up the dataset. The repertoires were made available in a free public database intended to serve as a resource for research on the immune response to SARS-CoV-2. Samples were obtained from the ongoing ImmuneRACE study (first 160 participants) and from roughly 1,300 subjects provided by 6 global collaborators. Nearly every sample came with metadata listing a de-identified subject ID, COVID-19 status, age in years and sex. Where available, HLA class I and class II types were obtained from metadata supplied by the sample provider rather than from assay-based typing.

Collaborating institutions collected whole blood in K2EDTA tubes following their own protocols. For TCRbeta analysis, collaborators shipped samples in one of three forms: frozen whole blood, isolated PBMCs, or DNA extracted from either of those sample types. Looking up the germline V gene yields CDR1 SGDLS and CDR2 YYNGEE. V ends up 0 bases short and J 0 bases short, with an unmatched junction base count of 10. There are 18 amino acids in the CDR3, from cysteine to phenylalanine inclusive. Only the CDR3 part of the read is kept: 54 bases, read in frame from the first base. Beyond this particular receptor, the publication reports: How much clinical and demographic metadata was included differed by source and by participant, and the metadata was provided uncurated.

This TCR was sampled from a man in his fifties or sixties with acute or convalescent COVID-19. Sequencing was carried out using peripheral blood. Recombination connected TRBV9 to TRBJ2-5; TRBD2 agrees with 8 junctional bases. The CDR3 protein is CASSVATGGSGDQETQYF. The DNA sequence is TGTGCCAGCAGCGTAGCTACAGGTGGTAGCGGGGACCAAGAGACCCAGTACTTC.